Shown below are 18 T cell receptor beta chains from a single sample sequenced in a study of beta chain features in type 1 diabetes. Expressed TCRB transcripts were sequenced because the isolated RNA had all been reverse transcribed beforehand. The repertoire was sequenced with immunoSEQ multiplex PCR; TCRdb's copy has only in-frame clones and lacks some. The sample holds roughly 150,000 clones, over 7.5% seen once. Specimen: central memory CD4+ T cells from blood. The source is a man between 18 and 29 years old in good health.

V usage is TRBV5-4 and J usage is TRBJ2-3, with 11 bases aligning to TRBD2. Trimming took 0 bases from V and 6 from J; bases not matched to a gene: 6. The CDR3 length is 16 residues. Germline CDR1 SGHNT, CDR2 YYREEE (reference sequence). The CDR3 DNA is TGTGCCAGCAGCTTGGTGTTGGGACTAGCGGCCGATACGCAGTATTTT. As protein: CASSLVLGLAADTQYF.

This clone was seen a handful of times. The rearrangement links TRBV19 to TRBJ1-5, with TRBD1 matching over 7 bases. Losses at the gene ends were 5 bases for V and 1 base for J; bases not matched to a gene: 14. CDR1 and CDR2 from the germline V gene are LNHDA and SQIVND (reference sequence). The CDR3 runs 18 residues. This chain's CDR3 is CASSPTLTTGLSNQPQHF. In DNA form, the CDR3 reads TGTGCCAGTAGTCCTACCTTAACGACAGGGTTGAGCAATCAGCCCCAGCATTTT.

The chain combines TRBV4-3 with TRBJ1-1; maybe TRBD1 (6 bases). V shed 0 bases and J shed 1 base, with 9 bases lying between them. The CDR3 totals 15 residues. The germline CDR1 and CDR2 sequences are LGHNA and YSLEER. Here the CDR3 DNA reads TGCGCCAGCAGCCAAGACGAACAGGGGAACACTGAAGCTTTCTTT. Its translation is CASSQDEQGNTEAFF.

This clone was recorded a few times. This sequence joins TRBV7-2 and TRBJ2-1; the D gene is possibly TRBD1 (6 bases). V dropped 2 bases and J dropped 8 bases, with 19 bases sitting between them. CDR3 length equals 16 residues. CDR1 and CDR2 (germline): SGHTA, FQGNSA. The DNA for the CDR3 is TGTGCCAGCAGCTTAACGGTGAACAGGGTAAGCTATGAGCAGTTCTTC. This translates into CASSLTVNRVSYEQFF. Combining the CDR3 with reference TRBV7-2 and TRBJ2-1 gives the whole variable domain GAGVSQSPSNKVTEKGKDVELRCDPISGHTALYWYRQSLGQGLEFLIYFQGNSAPDKSGLPSDRFSAERTGGSVSTLTIQRTQQEDSAVYLCASSLTVNRVSYEQFFGPGTRLTVL.

This clone occurred a few times. The chain recombines TRBV6-1 with TRBJ1-1; D is possibly TRBD1 (5 bases). The ends were cut back, 5 bases at V and 3 bases at J, with 10 bases in the middle. Germline V gene lookup returns CDR1 MNHNS and CDR2 SASEGT. This CDR3 is built from 13 residues. The CDR3 sequence is CASSRGEDTEAFF. The CDR3 DNA reads as TGTGCCAGCAGTCGGGGGGAGGACACTGAAGCTTTCTTT.

The J gene is TRBJ1-1, the V gene TRBV25-1; D uncertain. Trimming pared 1 base from V and 6 bases from J, leaving 9 bases between. Germline V gene data show CDR1 as MGHDK and CDR2 as SYGVNS. CDR3 length: 13 amino acids. The CDR3 here is CASSESRLAEAFF. CDR3 DNA: TGTGCCAGCAGTGAATCGCGCTTGGCTGAAGCTTTCTTT. The complete variable domain, with remaining parts taken from reference TRBV25-1 and TRBJ1-1, reads EADIYQTPRYLVIGTGKKITLECSQTMGHDKMYWYQQDPGMELHLIHYSYGVNSTEKGDLSSESTVSRIRTEHFPLTLESARPSHTSQYLCASSESRLAEAFFGQGTRLTVV.

The gene calls are TRBV2 and TRBJ1-1; D perhaps matches TRBD1 (6 bases). This CDR3 is 13 amino acids long. Germline CDR1 reads SNHLY; CDR2 reads FYNNEI. Trimming pared 4 bases from V and 1 base from J, leaving 7 bases between. CDR3 in amino acids: CASSAQGNTEAFF. CDR3 nucleotides: TGTGCCAGCAGTGCACAGGGGAACACTGAAGCTTTCTTT.

V and J are TRBV11-3 and TRBJ2-1; 8 positions agree with TRBD1. Per germline, CDR1 SGHNT and CDR2 YENEEA. The length of the CDR3 is 14 residues. J was trimmed by 7 bases and V by 3 bases; bases with no gene match: 5. The CDR3 DNA reads TGTGCCAGCAGCTTGGGACAGGCGGGAAATGAGCAGTTCTTC. This translates into CASSLGQAGNEQFF.

The V gene is TRBV9, the J gene TRBJ1-1; 7 nucleotides line up with TRBD1. The CDR3 spans 16 residues. V gave up 3 bases and J gave up 1 base; unmatched junction bases: 9. Germline-derived CDR1 and CDR2 are SGDLS and YYNGEE. The CDR3 sequence is CASSGSFGTANTEAFF. The CDR3 DNA reads as TGTGCCAGCAGCGGAAGCTTCGGGACAGCGAACACTGAAGCTTTCTTT.

This clone was found a few times. The rearrangement uses TRBV6-6 and TRBJ1-1; 8 bases are a match to TRBD1. V lost 6 bases, J lost 2 bases, and 8 bases stayed unmatched. Germline V gives CDR1 MNHNY, CDR2 SVGAGI (reference sequence). The CDR3 runs to 15 residues. DNA of the CDR3: TGTGCCAGCAGCCCCCCTGGGACAGGAAACACTGAAGCTTTCTTT. Translated: CASSPPGTGNTEAFF.

This clone was picked up a small number of times. The genes are TRBV7-2 and TRBJ2-7; D not certain. CDR1 is SGHTA, CDR2 FQGNSA, per germline. The ends were cut back, 1 base at V and 4 bases at J, with 8 bases in the middle. The CDR3 sequence is 13 residues long. The CDR3 sequence: CASSLGPQYEQYF. The DNA of the CDR3 is TGTGCCAGCAGCTTAGGTCCCCAGTACGAGCAGTACTTC.

This clone has just a few counts. This chain connects TRBV7-8 to TRBJ2-7; 11 bases are a match to TRBD1. The length of the CDR3 is 15 residues. V trimming: 5 bases; J trimming: 9 bases; junction bases outside the gene matches: 12. Germline lookup yields CDR1 SGHVS and CDR2 FQNEAQ. The CDR3 DNA reads TGTGCCAGCAGCCGCGCAGAGGGACAGGGGGTAAGGCAGTACTTC. Protein: CASSRAEGQGVRQYF.

V usage is TRBV6-6 and J usage is TRBJ1-5; 7 nucleotides match TRBD1. Germline lookup yields CDR1 MNHNY and CDR2 SVGAGI (reference sequence). This CDR3 has 15 residues. V lost 6 bases to trimming and J lost 5 bases; unmatched junction nucleotides: 10. The CDR3 nucleotides read TGTGCCAGCAGAGGACCGGGACAGCTCTATCAGCCCCAGCATTTT. Amino acids: CASRGPGQLYQPQHF.

V is TRBV5-1 and J is TRBJ1-1, with 10 bases fitting TRBD1. This CDR3 has 14 amino acids. Per germline, CDR1 SGHRS and CDR2 YFSETQ. J was trimmed by 6 bases and V by 3 bases; bases with no gene match: 5. Written as DNA, the CDR3 is TGCGCCAGCAGCTCCGGGACAGGGGATTCTGAAGCTTTCTTT. Translated: CASSSGTGDSEAFF.

In this sample, this clone turned up many times. The chain recombines TRBV6-5 with TRBJ2-6; 8 positions match TRBD1. The CDR3 is 15 amino acids. Germline loops: CDR1 MNHEY, CDR2 SVGAGI. V lost 8 bases, J lost 5 bases, and 8 bases stayed unmatched. DNA of the CDR3: TGTGCCAGCGGGACAGGTACTCTGAGGGCCAACGTCCTGACTTTC. This encodes CASGTGTLRANVLTF.

This chain connects TRBV7-9 to TRBJ1-2; maybe TRBD1 (5 bases). Germline V CDR1 and CDR2: SEHNR, FQNEAQ (reference sequence). V was cut by 0 bases and J by 8 bases, with 13 bases left in between. This CDR3 spans 14 amino acids. CDR3 protein: CASSLASDSGGYTF. The CDR3 nucleotides are TGTGCCAGCAGCTTAGCGTCAGACAGCGGGGGCTACACCTTC.

This clone has a handful of counts. The chain has TRBV7-9 and TRBJ1-2; TRBD1 aligns across 8 bases. Germline lookup yields CDR1 SEHNR and CDR2 FQNEAQ (reference sequence). The length of the CDR3 is 16 residues. After removal of 2 bases from V and 2 bases from J, the junction contained 7 bases not matched to a gene. CDR3 sequence reads: CASSLNNRGANYGYTF. Here the CDR3 DNA reads TGTGCCAGCAGCTTAAACAACAGGGGGGCGAACTATGGCTACACCTTC.

The CDR3 DNA sequence: TGTGCCAGCTCACCACCCGGTAGTAGCGGGAGGACGGATACGCAGTATTTT. This gives the protein CASSPPGSSGRTDTQYF. The J gene is TRBJ2-3, the V gene TRBV18, with 10 bases identical to TRBD2. This CDR3 spans 17 amino acids. Germline V gene sequence: CDR1 KGHSH, CDR2 LQKENI. J gave up 6 bases and V 0 bases, and 9 bases lay outside the gene matches.